These T cell receptor beta chains were read from a single sample in a study of T cells in Graves' hyperthyroidism and ophthalmopathy. From the multiplex PCR reads, TCRdb called clonotypes with MiXCR, one entry per CDR3 protein. Of a few hundred thousand distinct CDR3 sequences listed, roughly 14% are singletons. The sequenced sample was blood. The source is a woman under 30 with Graves' hyperthyroidism that later progressed to Graves' ophthalmopathy. Both conserved end residues are part of each CDR3. The D gene is left open where the match is weak. The size of a clone is reported for some rows only, either as once, few or many, or as a class for expanded clones.

CDR3nt,CDR3aa,j_gene,v_gene,abundance,d_gene
TGTGCCAGCTCACCGTTAGGGCTGAACACTGAAGCTTTCTTT,CASSPLGLNTEAFF,TRBJ1-1,TRBV18,many,-
TGTGCCAGTAGTATAGTCTCCGGGACGGGGAATGAAAAACTGTTTTTT,CASSIVSGTGNEKLFF,TRBJ1-4,TRBV19,few,-
TGCAGTGCCTACGGAGTCGGGGACAGGCCCTACGAGCAGTACTTC,CSAYGVGDRPYEQYF,TRBJ2-7,TRBV20-1,-,TRBD1
TGTGCCAGCAGCCAGCTCGGGACGCGTCAGAACACTGAAGCTTTCTTT,CASSQLGTRQNTEAFF,TRBJ1-1,TRBV3-1,many,-
TGTGCCAGCAGTTACTCACCCCGACAACTTAACACTGAAGCTTTCTTT,CASSYSPRQLNTEAFF,TRBJ1-1,TRBV6-5,many,-
TGCGCCAGCAGCCAGAATTCCCTTTTGGATCGCGGCAATGAGCAGTTCTTC,CASSQNSLLDRGNEQFF,TRBJ2-1,TRBV4-3,few,-
TGTGCCAGCAGCTTAGGGGTAGCGGGTCTCGGGGACAATGAGCAGTTCTTC,CASSLGVAGLGDNEQFF,TRBJ2-1,TRBV7-8,many,TRBD2
TGCAGTGCTAGGGTAGCGGGCACAGATACGCAGTATTTT,CSARVAGTDTQYF,TRBJ2-3,TRBV20-1,-,-
TGCAGTGCTAGTACTAGCGTTAACAATGAGCAGTTCTTC,CSASTSVNNEQFF,TRBJ2-1,TRBV20-1,few,TRBD2
TGTGCCAGCAGGGGGGGACACTCTGGGGCCAACGTCCTGACTTTC,CASRGGHSGANVLTF,TRBJ2-6,TRBV6-2/TRBV6-3,many,-
TGTGCCAGCAGCTCCCGGAACGAGCAGTACTTC,CASSSRNEQYF,TRBJ2-7,TRBV7-9,many,-
TGCAGTGCTAGCCGCCTAGCGGGAGCCCGGGGCACAGATACGCAGTATTTT,CSASRLAGARGTDTQYF,TRBJ2-3,TRBV20-1,few,TRBD2
TGTGCCAGCAGTTTGGGGGGGTTAGTAGATCAGCCCCAGCATTTT,CASSLGGLVDQPQHF,TRBJ1-5,TRBV28,many,-
TGTGCCAGCTCACTTCCGGGACTAGTATCCTACAATGAGCAGTTCTTC,CASSLPGLVSYNEQFF,TRBJ2-1,TRBV18,many,TRBD2
TGCGCCAGCAGCTTGGCCAGGGAATTCTCCTACAATGAGCAGTTCTTC,CASSLAREFSYNEQFF,TRBJ2-1,TRBV5-1,many,-
TGCGCCAGCAGCTCCCGGACAGGAGCCTTTTTGTATAACACTGAAGCTTTCTTT,CASSSRTGAFLYNTEAFF,TRBJ1-1,TRBV5-1,-,TRBD1
TGTGCCAGCAGCCCCGGTGTGGGCACTTCTAGCAATCAGCCCCAGCATTTT,CASSPGVGTSSNQPQHF,TRBJ1-5,TRBV12-3/TRBV12-4,many,-
TGTGCCAGCAGTTTGACGGGGACCCACGAGCAGTACTTC,CASSLTGTHEQYF,TRBJ2-7,TRBV27,-,-
TGTGCCAGCAGCTTGGGGACTAGCCGAGGGGAGACCCAGTACTTC,CASSLGTSRGETQYF,TRBJ2-5,TRBV5-8,-,TRBD2
TGTGCCAGCAGCTTAGATCCCCCCGGGGTTATTCTTGGAAACACCATATATTTT,CASSLDPPGVILGNTIYF,TRBJ1-3,TRBV11-2,many,-
TGTGCCAGCAGTGAATCTCTGGGTACCTCTAACTATGGCTACACCTTC,CASSESLGTSNYGYTF,TRBJ1-2,TRBV12-3/TRBV12-4,-,-
TGTGCCAGCAGTTTATATCAGGGCGAATTCGGGGCCAACGTCCTGGCTTTC,CASSLYQGEFGANVLAF,TRBJ2-6,TRBV27,few,-
TGTGCCAGTAGTATTGGGGACAGGAGCTCCTACGAGCAGTACTTC,CASSIGDRSSYEQYF,TRBJ2-7,TRBV19,-,TRBD1
TGCAGTGCTAGCCGGGACAATCAAGAGACCCAGTACTTC,CSASRDNQETQYF,TRBJ2-5,TRBV20-1,many,-
TGTGCCAGAGGGGAGCAGTACTTC,CARGEQYF,TRBJ2-7,TRBV24-1,-,-
TGTGCCAGCAGTTCCCGGGGCAGGAGAGGTGCGGTCTATGGCTACACCTTC,CASSSRGRRGAVYGYTF,TRBJ1-2,TRBV3-1,many,-
TGTGCCAGCAGTGGGGGGAGAGGGAGAAGCGAGCAGTACTTC,CASSGGRGRSEQYF,TRBJ2-7,TRBV6-1,-,-
TGCGCCAGCAGCTTGGGGGAGGATCTGTTTTCGAGCGAGCAGTACTTC,CASSLGEDLFSSEQYF,TRBJ2-7,TRBV5-1,many,-
TGTGCCAGCAGCGTAGCTGGGGATCCTTTCCTCGCAGATACGCAGTATTTT,CASSVAGDPFLADTQYF,TRBJ2-3,TRBV9,few,-